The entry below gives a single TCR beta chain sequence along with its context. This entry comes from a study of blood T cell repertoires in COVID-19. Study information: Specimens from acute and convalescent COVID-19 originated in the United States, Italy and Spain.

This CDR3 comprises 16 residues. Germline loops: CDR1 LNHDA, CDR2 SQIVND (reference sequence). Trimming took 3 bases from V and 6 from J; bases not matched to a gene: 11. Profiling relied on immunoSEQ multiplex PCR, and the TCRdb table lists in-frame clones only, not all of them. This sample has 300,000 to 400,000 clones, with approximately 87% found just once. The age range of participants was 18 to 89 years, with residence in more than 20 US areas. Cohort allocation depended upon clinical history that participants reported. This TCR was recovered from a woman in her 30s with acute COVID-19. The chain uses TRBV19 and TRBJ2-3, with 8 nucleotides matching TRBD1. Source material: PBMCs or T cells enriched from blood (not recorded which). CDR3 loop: CASSIRGLGPGDTQYF. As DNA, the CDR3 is TGTGCCAGTAGTATCAGGGGGCTTGGGCCGGGGGATACGCAGTATTTT.